The 15 T cell receptor beta chains below were found in one sample sequenced in a study of blood T cell repertoires in COVID-19. Some clones are missing from TCRdb's copy, which holds only in-frame ones; the method was immunoSEQ multiplex PCR. The sample consists of around 42,000 clones, 80% of them appearing once. Sequencing used peripheral blood. These receptors all stem from an elderly man with active or convalescent COVID-19.

The chain recombines TRBV25-1 with TRBJ1-3; 9 nucleotides align to TRBD1. The CDR3 is made up of 15 amino acids. The germline V gene has CDR1 MGHDK and CDR2 SYGVNS. The ends lost 4 bases at V and 3 bases at J; junction bases unmatched: 4. In DNA form, the CDR3 reads TGTGCCAGCAGTGGCTGGACAGGGGATGGAAACACCATATATTTT. Protein: CASSGWTGDGNTIYF.

This clone appeared a single time. The V call is TRBV11-2, the J call TRBJ2-5; tentatively, D is TRBD1 (5 bases). Per the germline V gene, CDR1 is SGHAT and CDR2 is FQNNGV. The CDR3 length is 14 residues. The V and J ends lost 3 bases and 5 bases respectively, with 13 bases between them. The CDR3 loop is CASSFGAIMETQYF. The CDR3 DNA follows: TGTGCCAGCAGCTTTGGGGCAATCATGGAGACCCAGTACTTC.

V gene TRBV7-2 combines with J gene TRBJ2-5; D remains ambiguous. The CDR3 has 15 residues. Per germline, CDR1 SGHTA and CDR2 FQGNSA. The V gene lost 1 base and the J gene lost 2 bases, with 11 bases spanning the gap. DNA of the CDR3: TGTGCCAGCAGCTTAGGCCCCCGGCGGCAAGAGACCCAGTACTTC. This encodes CASSLGPRRQETQYF.

The V gene is TRBV2, the J gene TRBJ2-5; 9 bases fit TRBD2. The CDR3 consists of 13 residues. Germline values: CDR1 SNHLY, CDR2 FYNNEI. The V segment lost 4 bases and the J segment 3 bases; nucleotides outside the gene matches: 0. CDR3 bases: TGTGCCAGCAGTGGCGGGAGGGAAGAGACCCAGTACTTC. Protein: CASSGGREETQYF.

This clone was seen more than once but under ten times. An end of the junction does not agree with germline; a read error may underlie this. The gene calls are TRBV7-7 and TRBJ2-3, with 9 bases aligning to TRBD1. Germline loops: CDR1 SSHAT, CDR2 FNYEAQ (reference sequence). This CDR3 contains 15 residues. The CDR3 region has the DNA TGTGCTAGCAGACCCGGGACAGGGCCTACAGATACGCAGTATTTT. It is translated as CASRPGTGPTDTQYF.

This chain connects TRBV28 to TRBJ2-5, with 11 bases identical to TRBD1. Germline lookup yields CDR1 MDHEN and CDR2 SYDVKM. With 6 bases clipped from V and 5 bases from J, the junction kept 5 bases outside the gene matches. The CDR3 runs 14 residues. In DNA, the CDR3 is TGTGCCAGCAGATCCGGGACAGGGGGGGAGACCCAGTACTTC. Translated, it gives CASRSGTGGETQYF.

CDR3 coding DNA: TGTGCCATCAGTGGAAATTCACAGGGGCCCGGAAACACCATATATTTT. Translating it yields CAISGNSQGPGNTIYF. The rearrangement joins TRBV10-3 to TRBJ1-3, with 7 positions matching TRBD1. The ends lost 4 bases at V and 4 bases at J; junction bases unmatched: 10. CDR3 length: 16 residues. Germline V lookup: CDR1 ENHRY, CDR2 SYGVKD.

This chain uses TRBV29-1 with TRBJ1-6; a possible D gene is TRBD1 (6 bases). CDR3 length equals 14 residues. Deletions cut 5 bases from V and 5 bases from J, with 13 bases between. CDR1 and CDR2 from the germline V gene are SQVTM and ANQGSEA. DNA for the CDR3: TGCAGCGTTCGAGGGGGAGAGAATAATTCACCCCTCCACTTT. Translation gives CSVRGGENNSPLHF.

V and J are TRBV7-9 and TRBJ1-3; 9 bases line up with TRBD1. The CDR3 has 18 amino acids. Trimming removed 0 bases from V and 4 bases from J; junction bases left unmatched: 10. In germline, CDR1 is SEHNR, CDR2 FQNEAQ (reference sequence). This CDR3 reads CASSLALTGGLGGNTIYF. The CDR3 bases are TGTGCCAGCAGCTTAGCTCTCACAGGGGGCCTGGGAGGAAACACCATATATTTT.

This chain uses TRBV6-5 with TRBJ2-3, with 7 bases identical to TRBD2. The CDR3 is 15 amino acids. V trimming: 6 bases; J trimming: 4 bases; junction bases outside the gene matches: 10. From germline, CDR1 is MNHEY and CDR2 SVGAGI. For the CDR3, the DNA is TGTGCCAGCAGACATGGGGAGGGCCGGGCAGATACGCAGTATTTT. The encoded protein is CASRHGEGRADTQYF.

The rearrangement links TRBV5-6 to TRBJ1-6; 8 bases are shared with TRBD1. J lost 16 bases, V lost 0 bases, and 6 bases had no gene match. The CDR3 is made up of 13 amino acids. CDR1 is SGHDT and CDR2 is YYEEEE in the germline V gene. This chain's CDR3 is CASSLGRGLMLHF. CDR3 nucleotide sequence: TGTGCCAGCAGCTTGGGCAGGGGGCTAATGCTCCACTTT.

J is TRBJ2-7 and V is TRBV5-1, with D possibly matching TRBD1 (6 bases). V was pared by 0 bases and J by 2 bases, with 15 bases between. Germline V gives CDR1 SGHRS, CDR2 YFSETQ. This CDR3 is built from 16 residues. This chain's CDR3 is CASSLGQTGNTYEQYF. The CDR3 DNA reads as TGCGCCAGCAGCTTGGGGCAGACAGGTAATACCTACGAGCAGTACTTC.

The CDR3 coding sequence is TGTGCCAGCAGTTACTCCCCTAGGTTCTTC. This gives the protein CASSYSPRFF. The rearrangement links TRBV6-5 to TRBJ2-1; D gene ambiguous. Germline values: CDR1 MNHEY, CDR2 SVGAGI. This CDR3 has 10 amino acids. Trimming took 0 bases from V and 15 from J, leaving 6 bases between them.

The chain couples TRBV28 to TRBJ2-1; 11 bases fit TRBD2. V shed 5 bases and J 4 bases; nucleotides not matched to a gene: 4. Germline loops: CDR1 MDHEN, CDR2 SYDVKM. CDR3 length: 15 amino acids. In DNA form, the CDR3 reads TGTGCCAGCAGTACTAGCGGGAGTTTTTACAATGAGCAGTTCTTC. Encoded protein: CASSTSGSFYNEQFF.

This sequence joins TRBV25-1 and TRBJ2-2; D remains ambiguous. Trimming took off 4 bases at V and 9 bases at J, with 18 bases between the two ends. Looked up from germline, CDR1 is MGHDK and CDR2 is SYGVNS. The CDR3 covers 15 residues. CDR3 in amino acids: CASSASGVISWELFF. DNA of the CDR3: TGTGCCAGCAGTGCCTCAGGTGTTATCTCCTGGGAGCTGTTTTTT.